A single sample gave rise to the 16 T cell receptor beta chains below, sequenced in a study of T-cell reconstitution after alpha-beta-depleted transplantation in children (dated by TCRdb to the mid-2010s). The sample's treatment or condition label, decoded: allogeneic hematopoietic cell transplantation with graft depleted of TCRalphabeta T cells and CD19 B cells. The library came from PCR. The listed sequencing device is Illumina HiSeq 2500. To normalize quantification of the TCRbeta repertoire, the TCR libraries were built with molecular barcoding that relied on unique molecular identifiers. TCRdb reprocessing: public reads trimmed at Q25 with fastp, clones called with MiXCR, in-frame beta chains kept. Rows matching on CDR3 protein sequence are summarized as one entry with the most common DNA and genes. The sample data list about 600,000 distinct CDR3 sequences, and roughly 23% of these were observed just once. Of the sample, around an eighth falls within the top ten clones.

The material was PBMCs, mostly from graft donor cells, obtained 360 days after TCRalphabeta/CD19-depleted stem cell transplant. These receptors came from a boy younger than two who had a stem cell transplant for acute myeloid leukemia, so the T cells may come from the graft donor.

The gene calls are TRBV3-1 and TRBJ1-4; D remains ambiguous. The length of the CDR3 is 16 residues. Germline values: CDR1 LGHDT, CDR2 YNNKEL (reference sequence). V was clipped by 0 bases and J by 0 bases, with 8 bases between them. The CDR3: CASSQDYSTTNEKLFF. The CDR3 nucleotides are TGTGCCAGCAGCCAAGATTACAGCACAACTAATGAAAAACTGTTTTTT.

The table lists this clonotype with many counts. The V gene is TRBV6-2 or TRBV6-3, the J gene TRBJ2-1, with D uncertain. CDR1 and CDR2 from the germline V gene are MNHEY and SVGEGT. The CDR3 length is 17 residues. Trimming shortened V by 6 bases and J by 0 bases, and 18 bases separated the two germline ends. This CDR3 is CASSASTYALSYNEQFF. DNA of the CDR3: TGTGCCAGCAGCGCCTCCACGTACGCCCTCTCCTACAATGAGCAGTTCTTC.

Regarding this clonotype: This is likely a read error, given that the CDR3 carries no conserved phenylalanine or tryptophan at its end. The chain employs TRBV5-1 and TRBJ1-1; tentative D call: TRBD1 (5 bases). The CDR3 covers 13 residues. V was trimmed by 3 bases and J by 1 base, leaving 7 bases between them. CDR1 is SGHRS, CDR2 YFSETQ, per germline. The CDR3 region is CASSWDGNTEAFI. The CDR3 coding sequence is TGCGCCAGCAGCTGGGACGGGAACACTGAAGCTTTCATT.

This clonotype was seen at least ten times. V gene TRBV7-9 combines with J gene TRBJ1-2; D is possibly TRBD1 (5 bases). CDR1 and CDR2 from the germline V gene are SEHNR and FQNEAQ (reference sequence). Trimming cost V 4 bases and J 10 bases, with 13 bases left between them. CDR3 length: 12 residues. CDR3 nucleotides: TGTGCCAGCAGCTACGACAGATCTGACTACACCTTC. Its translation: CASSYDRSDYTF.

This clonotype was seen ten or more times. V and J are TRBV7-3 and TRBJ2-2; 8 positions match TRBD1. Losses at the gene ends were 1 base for V and 7 bases for J; bases not matched to a gene: 14. CDR1 is SGHTA and CDR2 is FQGTGA in the germline V gene. The CDR3 is 18 amino acids. The CDR3, as DNA: TGTGCCAGCAGCTTAAATTCCGCGTCCAGGGGGCTTGTCGGGGAGCTGTTTTTT. It yields the protein CASSLNSASRGLVGELFF.

This clonotype appeared a few times. The chain employs TRBV20-1 and TRBJ2-7; perhaps TRBD2 as D (5 bases). This CDR3 is 11 amino acids long. The V and J ends lost 6 bases and 7 bases respectively, with 13 bases between them. The germline V gene has CDR1 DFQATT and CDR2 SNEGSKA (reference sequence). The CDR3 is CSAGVSREQYV. The CDR3, as DNA: TGCAGTGCCGGGGTGAGTCGGGAGCAGTACGTC.

The chain has TRBV6-1 and TRBJ2-5, with D unresolved. CDR3 length: 13 amino acids. Germline lookup yields CDR1 MNHNS and CDR2 SASEGT. V gave up 6 bases and J gave up 0 bases, with 8 bases separating them. CDR3 sequence: CASRGGHQETQYF. CDR3 sequence (DNA): TGTGCCAGCAGGGGCGGCCACCAAGAGACCCAGTACTTC.

The chain joins TRBV10-3 to TRBJ2-3; D assignment may be TRBD1 or TRBD2 (5 bases each). CDR3 size: 15 residues. The germline V and J ends were trimmed by 2 bases and 6 bases, with 15 bases remaining between them. Germline CDR1 reads ENHRY; CDR2 reads SYGVKD. CDR3 protein: CAISERGQGGDTQYF. As DNA, the CDR3 is TGTGCCATCAGTGAGCGGGGTCAGGGCGGCGATACGCAGTATTTT.

This clonotype was detected only once. The chain employs TRBV28 and TRBJ2-1, with TRBD2 matching 10 bases. The CDR3 contains 14 residues. Germline trimming cut 7 bases from V and 8 bases from J; bases unmatched to any gene: 8. Germline V lookup: CDR1 MDHEN, CDR2 SYDVKM. The DNA of the CDR3 is TGTGCCAGCACAAGAGCGGGGGGGCTAGATGAGCAGTTCTTC. Translated, it gives CASTRAGGLDEQFF.

This clonotype was seen many times. The chain carries TRBV7-9 and TRBJ2-1; D unclear. The germline CDR1 and CDR2 sequences are SEHNR and FQNEAQ (reference sequence). The CDR3 runs to 15 residues. Trimming pared 1 base from V and 1 base from J, leaving 8 bases between. CDR3 nucleotides: TGTGCCAGCAGCTTAGGAATAGGGTCCTACAATGAGCAGTTCTTC. Its translation is CASSLGIGSYNEQFF.

This clonotype was counted many times. This chain joins TRBV29-1 and TRBJ2-7; D ambiguous. Germline CDR1 and CDR2: SQVTM and ANQGSEA. The CDR3 consists of 13 residues. The V end lost 4 bases, the J end lost 3 bases, and 13 bases lay between the germline ends. CDR3 sequence reads: CSVAFRANYEQYF. CDR3 in DNA: TGCAGCGTTGCGTTTAGGGCGAACTACGAGCAGTACTTC.

Only a few counts were recorded for this clonotype. The chain carries TRBV20-1 and TRBJ1-5; D gene unclear. The CDR3 has 15 residues. Trimming left V 1 base short and J 0 bases short, with 10 bases between. Germline CDR1 is DFQATT and CDR2 is SNEGSKA (reference sequence). DNA for the CDR3: TGCAGTGCTAGAGGGGTAGGTCATAGCAATCAGCCCCAGCATTTT. This translates into CSARGVGHSNQPQHF.

J is TRBJ2-1 and V is TRBV4-2; perhaps TRBD1 as D (5 bases). V lost 0 bases and J lost 2, with 11 bases in between. In germline, CDR1 is LGHNA, CDR2 YNFKEQ. This CDR3 has 16 amino acids. CDR3: CASSQEGAGTYNEQFF. CDR3 sequence (DNA): TGTGCCAGCAGCCAAGAAGGGGCAGGAACCTACAATGAGCAGTTCTTC.

There are many counts of this clonotype. The rearrangement links TRBV20-1 to TRBJ1-4; unclear D gene. The length of the CDR3 is 15 residues. Trimming cost V 6 bases and J 6 bases, with 20 bases left between them. Germline assignment: CDR1 DFQATT and CDR2 SNEGSKA (reference sequence). CDR3 amino acids: CSAIVPRSADEKLFF. In nucleotides, the CDR3 is TGCAGTGCAATTGTGCCCAGGTCGGCCGATGAAAAACTGTTTTTT.

In this sample, this clonotype turned up a few times. This chain uses TRBV12-3 or TRBV12-4 with TRBJ2-5, with D possibly TRBD2 on 7 matching bases. The CDR3 totals 16 residues. V was cut by 5 bases and J by 7 bases, with 23 bases left in between. The CDR3 coding sequence is TGTGCCAGCAGTCGGAGGGGGGGACCCTTTTACGGGACCCAGTACTTC. The encoded protein is CASSRRGGPFYGTQYF.

V is TRBV12-3 or TRBV12-4 and J is TRBJ2-6, with D maybe TRBD2 (5 bases). Trimming took 5 bases from V and 3 from J, leaving 11 bases between them. CDR3 length: 15 residues. The CDR3 here is CASSPEGFGANVLTF. The DNA of the CDR3 is TGTGCCAGCAGTCCCGAGGGATTTGGGGCCAACGTCCTGACTTTC.